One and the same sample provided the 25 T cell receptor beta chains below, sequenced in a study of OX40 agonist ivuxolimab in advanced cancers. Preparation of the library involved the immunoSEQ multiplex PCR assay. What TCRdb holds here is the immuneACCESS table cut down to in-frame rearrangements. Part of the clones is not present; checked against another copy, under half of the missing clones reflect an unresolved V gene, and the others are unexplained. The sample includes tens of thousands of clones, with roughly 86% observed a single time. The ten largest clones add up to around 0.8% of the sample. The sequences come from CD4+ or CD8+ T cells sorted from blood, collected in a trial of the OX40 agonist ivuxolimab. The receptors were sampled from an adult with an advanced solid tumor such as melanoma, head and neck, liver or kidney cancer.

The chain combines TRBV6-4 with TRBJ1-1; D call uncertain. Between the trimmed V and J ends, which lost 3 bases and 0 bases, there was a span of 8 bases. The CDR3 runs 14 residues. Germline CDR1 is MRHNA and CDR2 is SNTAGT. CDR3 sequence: CASSETGMNTEAFF. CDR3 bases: TGTGCCAGCAGTGAAACCGGGATGAACACTGAAGCTTTCTTT.

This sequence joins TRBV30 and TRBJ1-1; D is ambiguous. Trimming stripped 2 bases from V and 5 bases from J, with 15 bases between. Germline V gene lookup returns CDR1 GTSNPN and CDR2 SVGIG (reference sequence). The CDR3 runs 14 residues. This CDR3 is CAWSHFSRGTEAFF. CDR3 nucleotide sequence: TGTGCCTGGAGTCATTTCAGCCGTGGGACTGAAGCTTTCTTT.

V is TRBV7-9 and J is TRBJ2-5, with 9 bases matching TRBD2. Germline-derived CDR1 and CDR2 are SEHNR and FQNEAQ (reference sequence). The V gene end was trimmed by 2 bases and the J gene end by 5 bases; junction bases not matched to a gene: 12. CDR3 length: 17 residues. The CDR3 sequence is CASSLHLISGSGETQYF. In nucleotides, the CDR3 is TGTGCCAGCAGCTTACACCTCATTAGCGGGAGTGGCGAGACCCAGTACTTC.

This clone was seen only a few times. DNA of the CDR3: TGTGCCAGTAGGATCGGAGGGGCCCCTAGTGGAGGCTACACCTTC. Its protein product is CASRIGGAPSGGYTF. The chain carries TRBV19 and TRBJ1-2; the D gene is possibly TRBD1 (5 bases). V was shortened by 6 bases and J by 8 bases, with 22 bases between the two germline ends. The CDR3 runs to 15 residues. Looked up from germline, CDR1 is LNHDA and CDR2 is SQIVND (reference sequence).

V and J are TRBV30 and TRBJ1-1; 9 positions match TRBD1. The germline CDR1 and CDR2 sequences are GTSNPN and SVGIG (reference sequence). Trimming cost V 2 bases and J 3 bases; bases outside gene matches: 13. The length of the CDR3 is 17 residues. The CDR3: CAWSTQIPGQGHTEAFF. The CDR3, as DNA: TGTGCCTGGAGTACCCAAATCCCGGGACAGGGACACACTGAAGCTTTCTTT. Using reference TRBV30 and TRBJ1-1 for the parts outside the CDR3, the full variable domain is SQTIHQWPATLVQPVGSPLSLECTVEGTSNPNLYWYRQAAGRGLQLLFYSVGIGQISSEVPQNLSASRPQDRQFILSSKKLLLSDSGFYLCAWSTQIPGQGHTEAFFGQGTRLTVV.

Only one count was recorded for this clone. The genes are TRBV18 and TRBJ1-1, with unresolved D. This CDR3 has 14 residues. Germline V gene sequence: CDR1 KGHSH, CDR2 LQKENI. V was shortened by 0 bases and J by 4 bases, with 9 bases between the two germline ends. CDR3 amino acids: CASSPPSVSTEAFF. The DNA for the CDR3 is TGTGCCAGCTCACCACCGTCGGTATCCACTGAAGCTTTCTTT.

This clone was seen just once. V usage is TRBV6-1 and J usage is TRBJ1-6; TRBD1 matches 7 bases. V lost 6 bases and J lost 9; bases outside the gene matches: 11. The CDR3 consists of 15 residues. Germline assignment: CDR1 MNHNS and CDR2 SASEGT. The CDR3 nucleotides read TGTGCCAGCAGGGTAGCCCGACAGGGTTCTTCACCCCTCCACTTT. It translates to CASRVARQGSSPLHF.

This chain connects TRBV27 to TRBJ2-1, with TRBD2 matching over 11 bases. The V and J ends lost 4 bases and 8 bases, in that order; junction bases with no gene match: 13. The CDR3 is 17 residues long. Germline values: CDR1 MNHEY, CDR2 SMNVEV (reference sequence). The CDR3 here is CASSSVSGSGRADEQFF. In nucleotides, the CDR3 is TGTGCCAGCAGTTCCGTCTCCGGTAGCGGGAGGGCTGATGAGCAGTTCTTC.

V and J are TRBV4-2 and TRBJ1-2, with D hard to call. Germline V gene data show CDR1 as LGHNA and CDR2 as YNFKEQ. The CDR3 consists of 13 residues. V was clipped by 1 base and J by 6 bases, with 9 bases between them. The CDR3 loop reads CASSQGAVDGYTF. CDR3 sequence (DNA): TGTGCCAGCAGCCAAGGGGCCGTGGATGGCTACACCTTC.

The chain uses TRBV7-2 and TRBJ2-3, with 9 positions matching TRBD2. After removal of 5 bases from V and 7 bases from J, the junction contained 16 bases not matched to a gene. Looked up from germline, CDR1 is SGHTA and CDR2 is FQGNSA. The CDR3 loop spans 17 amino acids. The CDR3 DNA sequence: TGTGCCAGCAGCCGCTACCAGGGTAGCGGGAGCTCCAATACGCAGTATTTT. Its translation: CASSRYQGSGSSNTQYF.

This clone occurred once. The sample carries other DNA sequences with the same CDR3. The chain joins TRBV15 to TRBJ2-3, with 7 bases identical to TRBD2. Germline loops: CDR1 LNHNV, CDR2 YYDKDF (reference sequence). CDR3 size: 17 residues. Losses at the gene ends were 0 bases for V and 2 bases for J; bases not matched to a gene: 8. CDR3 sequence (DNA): TGTGCCACCAGCAGAGATCAAGAGCGGGAAGCCACAGATACGCAGTATTTT. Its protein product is CATSRDQEREATDTQYF.

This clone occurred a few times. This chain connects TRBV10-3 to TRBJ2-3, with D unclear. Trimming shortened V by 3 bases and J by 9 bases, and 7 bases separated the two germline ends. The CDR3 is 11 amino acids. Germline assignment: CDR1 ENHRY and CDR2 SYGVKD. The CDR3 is CAISDLGTQYF. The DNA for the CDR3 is TGTGCCATCAGTGACCTTGGCACGCAGTATTTT.

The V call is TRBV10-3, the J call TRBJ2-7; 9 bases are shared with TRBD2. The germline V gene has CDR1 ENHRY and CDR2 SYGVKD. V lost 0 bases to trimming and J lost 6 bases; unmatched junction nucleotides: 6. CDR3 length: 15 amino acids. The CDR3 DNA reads TGTGCCATCAGTGAGTCGGCGGGAGGGCCAGCCGAGCAGTACTTC. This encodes CAISESAGGPAEQYF.

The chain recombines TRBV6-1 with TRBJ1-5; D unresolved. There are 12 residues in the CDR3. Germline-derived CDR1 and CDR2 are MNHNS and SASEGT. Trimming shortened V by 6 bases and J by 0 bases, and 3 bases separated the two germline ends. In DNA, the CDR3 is TGTGCCAGCAGGGGTAGCAATCAGCCCCAGCATTTT. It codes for CASRGSNQPQHF.

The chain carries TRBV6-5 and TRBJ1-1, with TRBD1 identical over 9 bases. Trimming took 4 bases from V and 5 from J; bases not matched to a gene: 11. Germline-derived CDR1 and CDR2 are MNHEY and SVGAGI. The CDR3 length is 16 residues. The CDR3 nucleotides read TGTGCCAGCAGTTCGGAGACAGGGGGTCCGGGAACTGAAGCTTTCTTT. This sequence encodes CASSSETGGPGTEAFF.

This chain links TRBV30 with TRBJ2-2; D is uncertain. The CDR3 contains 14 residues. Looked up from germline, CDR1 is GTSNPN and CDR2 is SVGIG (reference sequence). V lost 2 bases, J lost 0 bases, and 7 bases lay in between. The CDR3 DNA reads TGTGCCTGGAGTAGGGCTACGAACACCGGGGAGCTGTTTTTT. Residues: CAWSRATNTGELFF. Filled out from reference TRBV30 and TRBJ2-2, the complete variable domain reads SQTIHQWPATLVQPVGSPLSLECTVEGTSNPNLYWYRQAAGRGLQLLFYSVGIGQISSEVPQNLSASRPQDRQFILSSKKLLLSDSGFYLCAWSRATNTGELFFGEGSRLTVL.

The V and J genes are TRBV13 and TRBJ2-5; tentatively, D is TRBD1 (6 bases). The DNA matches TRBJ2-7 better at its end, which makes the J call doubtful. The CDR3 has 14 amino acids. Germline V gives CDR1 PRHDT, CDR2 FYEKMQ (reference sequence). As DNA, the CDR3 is TGTGCCAGCAGCCCGGACAGCGCCGTCGCCGAGCAGTACTTC. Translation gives CASSPDSAVAEQYF.

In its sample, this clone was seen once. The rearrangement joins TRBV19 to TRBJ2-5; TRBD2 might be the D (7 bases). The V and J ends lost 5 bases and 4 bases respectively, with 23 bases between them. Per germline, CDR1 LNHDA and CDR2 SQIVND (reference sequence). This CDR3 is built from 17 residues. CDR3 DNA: TGTGCCAGTAGTCCCTCCCTGGGGGGAGGGGGAGGAGAGACCCAGTACTTC. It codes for CASSPSLGGGGGETQYF.

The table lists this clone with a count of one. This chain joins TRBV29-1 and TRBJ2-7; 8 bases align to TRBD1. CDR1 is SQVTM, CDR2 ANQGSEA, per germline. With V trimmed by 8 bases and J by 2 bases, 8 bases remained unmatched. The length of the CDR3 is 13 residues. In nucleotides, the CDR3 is TGCAGCATTTCGGACAGGGTTACCTACGAGCAGTACTTC. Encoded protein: CSISDRVTYEQYF.

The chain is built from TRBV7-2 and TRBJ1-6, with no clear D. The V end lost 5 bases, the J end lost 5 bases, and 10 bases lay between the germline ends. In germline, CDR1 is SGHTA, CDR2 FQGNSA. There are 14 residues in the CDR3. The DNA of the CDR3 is TGTGCCAGCAGCCAAAGAGTGGATAATTCACCCCTCCACTTT. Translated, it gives CASSQRVDNSPLHF.

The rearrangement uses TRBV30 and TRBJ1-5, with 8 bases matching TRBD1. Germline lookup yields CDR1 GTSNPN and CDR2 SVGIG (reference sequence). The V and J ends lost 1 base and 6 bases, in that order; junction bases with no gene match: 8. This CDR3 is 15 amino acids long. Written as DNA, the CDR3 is TGTGCCTGGAGTGAGGGCCAGGGGGCACGTCAGCCCCAGCATTTT. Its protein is CAWSEGQGARQPQHF.

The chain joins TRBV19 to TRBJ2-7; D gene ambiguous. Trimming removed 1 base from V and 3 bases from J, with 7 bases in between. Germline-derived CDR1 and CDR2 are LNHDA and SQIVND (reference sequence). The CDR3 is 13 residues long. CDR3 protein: CASSIGQFYEQYF. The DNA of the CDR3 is TGTGCCAGTAGTATAGGCCAGTTCTACGAGCAGTACTTC.

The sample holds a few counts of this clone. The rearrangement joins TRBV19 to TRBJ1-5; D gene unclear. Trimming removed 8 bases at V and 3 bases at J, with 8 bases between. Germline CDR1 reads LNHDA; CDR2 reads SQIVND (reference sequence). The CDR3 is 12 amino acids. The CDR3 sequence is CASRSSNQPQHF. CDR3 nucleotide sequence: TGTGCCAGTCGGAGCTCCAATCAGCCCCAGCATTTT.

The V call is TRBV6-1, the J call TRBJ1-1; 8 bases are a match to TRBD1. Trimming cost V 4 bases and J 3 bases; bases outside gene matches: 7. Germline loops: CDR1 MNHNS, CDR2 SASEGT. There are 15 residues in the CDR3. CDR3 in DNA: TGTGCCAGCAGTGCCTTCGACAGGGGAGACACTGAAGCTTTCTTT. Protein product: CASSAFDRGDTEAFF.

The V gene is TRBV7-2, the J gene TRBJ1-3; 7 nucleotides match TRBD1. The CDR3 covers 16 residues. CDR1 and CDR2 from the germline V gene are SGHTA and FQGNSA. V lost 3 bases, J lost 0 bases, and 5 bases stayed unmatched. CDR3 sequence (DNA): TGTGCCAGCAGCTTTACAGGGGTCGCCTCTGGAAACACCATATATTTT. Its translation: CASSFTGVASGNTIYF.